The 15 T cell receptor beta chains below were found in one sample sequenced in a study of CD8 T cells in Susac syndrome. With random hexamers, 0.5 to 1 ug RNA was reverse transcribed. TCRdb recomputed calls from the immunoSEQ multiplex PCR reads with MiXCR, one row per CDR3 protein. This table holds about 140,000 distinct CDR3 sequences, approximately 95% found once. Material: CD4+ T cells from PBMCs. The receptors come from a human donor with Susac syndrome.

The chain combines TRBV20-1 with TRBJ2-7; D possibly corresponds to TRBD2 (6 bases). Trimming pared 0 bases from V and 5 bases from J, leaving 14 bases between. The CDR3 loop spans 14 amino acids. The germline V gene encodes CDR1 DFQATT and CDR2 SNEGSKA (reference sequence). DNA of the CDR3: TGCAGTGCTAGAGATGTTGCTCGGAGGGACGAGCAGTACTTC. It encodes CSARDVARRDEQYF.

J is TRBJ1-2 and V is TRBV18; D unresolved. From germline, CDR1 is KGHSH and CDR2 LQKENI. CDR3 size: 11 residues. The germline V and J ends were trimmed by 3 bases and 13 bases, with 12 bases remaining between them. CDR3 nucleotides: TGTGCCAGCTCACCGCGAACAGCTAGCACCTTC. This codes for CASSPRTASTF.

The chain uses TRBV7-2 and TRBJ2-7; tentative D call: TRBD2 (5 bases). The CDR3 is made up of 13 amino acids. CDR1 is SGHTA and CDR2 is FQGNSA in the germline V gene. V shed 0 bases and J shed 6 bases, with 9 bases lying between them. As DNA, the CDR3 is TGTGCCAGCAGCTTAGCACAAGGAGGCGAGCAGTACTTC. Its translation is CASSLAQGGEQYF.

This sequence joins TRBV29-1 and TRBJ2-5; 13 nucleotides align to TRBD2. CDR1 and CDR2 from the germline V gene are SQVTM and ANQGSEA. Trimming at V came to 7 bases and at J to 7 bases, leaving 6 bases not matched to a gene. The CDR3 has 13 residues. The chain's CDR3 is CSAGLAGARTQYF. CDR3 coding DNA: TGCAGCGCTGGACTAGCGGGGGCCCGGACCCAGTACTTC.

V is TRBV5-1 and J is TRBJ2-7, with no clear D. Germline values: CDR1 SGHRS, CDR2 YFSETQ. V lost 0 bases and J lost 1, with 5 bases in between. This CDR3 spans 13 amino acids. The CDR3 nucleotides read TGCGCCAGCAGCTTGGACGGGTCCTACGAGCAGTACTTC. Protein product: CASSLDGSYEQYF.

This sequence joins TRBV30 and TRBJ1-2; the D gene is possibly TRBD1 (6 bases). Trimming stripped 1 base from V and 6 bases from J, with 12 bases between. The CDR3 loop spans 13 amino acids. The V gene's germline CDR1 is GTSNPN and CDR2 SVGIG (reference sequence). Here the CDR3 DNA reads TGTGCCTGGAGTGGTGACAGGTCCCATGGCTACACCTTC. Translating gives CAWSGDRSHGYTF.

CDR3 DNA: TGTGCCAGCAGTTTAAGCCCCGTGGGGAAGGCGCAGTACTTC. It codes for CASSLSPVGKAQYF. This chain uses TRBV27 with TRBJ2-5; D not certain. CDR1 MNHEY and CDR2 SMNVEV come from the germline V gene (reference sequence). This CDR3 contains 14 residues. Trimming pared 2 bases from V and 11 bases from J, leaving 18 bases between.

The V gene is TRBV18, the J gene TRBJ1-6, with 7 bases aligning to TRBD1. Germline V gene lookup returns CDR1 KGHSH and CDR2 LQKENI. The CDR3 length is 16 residues. V was clipped by 3 bases and J by 7 bases; unmatched bases: 9. Here the CDR3 DNA reads TGTGCCAGCTCACCCTGGCAGGGGGGGCCGAATTCACCCCTCCACTTT. Its protein product is CASSPWQGGPNSPLHF.

This sequence joins TRBV20-1 and TRBJ1-1; D is unclear. Per the germline V gene, CDR1 is DFQATT and CDR2 is SNEGSKA (reference sequence). CDR3 length: 11 amino acids. V lost 1 base, J lost 10 bases, and 10 bases lay in between. CDR3 protein: CSARATLGAFF. As DNA, the CDR3 is TGCAGTGCTAGAGCCACATTAGGAGCTTTCTTT.

CDR3 amino acids: CASSPSWGQATYGYTF. Here the CDR3 DNA reads TGTGCCAGCTCACCCTCTTGGGGACAGGCCACCTATGGCTACACCTTC. V gene TRBV18 combines with J gene TRBJ1-2, with TRBD1 identical over 8 bases. CDR1 and CDR2 from the germline V gene are KGHSH and LQKENI. The CDR3 contains 16 residues. The V gene end was trimmed by 3 bases and the J gene end by 4 bases; junction bases not matched to a gene: 10.

CDR3 sequence (DNA): TGCGCCAGCAGGGAAGGATTATTAAAGAACACCGGGGAGCTGTTTTTT. It yields the protein CASREGLLKNTGELFF. J is TRBJ2-2 and V is TRBV4-1; no clear D. From germline, CDR1 is MGHRA and CDR2 YSYEKL. Deletions cut 6 bases from V and 1 base from J, with 15 bases between. The CDR3 length is 16 residues.

V is TRBV20-1 and J is TRBJ2-5, with 9 bases aligning to TRBD2. Germline V CDR1 and CDR2: DFQATT, SNEGSKA (reference sequence). J was trimmed by 3 bases and V by 1 base; bases with no gene match: 3. The CDR3 has 14 residues. DNA of the CDR3: TGCAGTGCTAGAGGGACTAGCGTAAAAGAGACCCAGTACTTC. This gives the protein CSARGTSVKETQYF.

The CDR3 DNA sequence: TGTGCCAGCAGTGCGACAGGATTCTATGGCTACACCTTC. Translating gives CASSATGFYGYTF. The chain links TRBV6-5 to TRBJ1-2, with D perhaps TRBD1 (6 bases). There are 13 residues in the CDR3. V lost 5 bases and J 4 bases, leaving 11 bases between the germline ends. Per the germline V gene, CDR1 is MNHEY and CDR2 is SVGAGI.

This rearrangement joins TRBV30 to TRBJ1-1; TRBD1 matches 7 bases. Germline CDR1 reads GTSNPN; CDR2 reads SVGIG (reference sequence). Losses at the gene ends were 5 bases for V and 8 bases for J; bases not matched to a gene: 11. This CDR3 is 13 amino acids long. In DNA form, the CDR3 reads TGTGCCTGGGGCCGAGACAGGGCAGCCGAAGCTTTCTTT. It is translated as CAWGRDRAAEAFF.

This rearrangement joins TRBV7-8 to TRBJ2-7; 7 bases map to TRBD1. The trim removed 2 bases at V and 2 bases at J, leaving 6 bases unmatched. There are 15 residues in the CDR3. Germline V gene lookup returns CDR1 SGHVS and CDR2 FQNEAQ. The CDR3, as DNA: TGTGCCAGCAGCTTAACACAGGGGTCCGCCTACGAGCAGTACTTC. Its translation is CASSLTQGSAYEQYF.